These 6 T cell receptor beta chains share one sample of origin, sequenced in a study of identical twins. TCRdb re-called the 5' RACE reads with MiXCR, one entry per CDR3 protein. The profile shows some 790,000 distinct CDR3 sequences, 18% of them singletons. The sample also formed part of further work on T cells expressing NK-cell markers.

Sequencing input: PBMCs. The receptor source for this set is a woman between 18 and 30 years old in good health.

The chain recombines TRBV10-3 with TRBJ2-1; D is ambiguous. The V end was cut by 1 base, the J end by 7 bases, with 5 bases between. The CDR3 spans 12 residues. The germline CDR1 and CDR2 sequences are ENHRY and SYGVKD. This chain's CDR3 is CAISEFDNEQFF. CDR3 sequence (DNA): TGTGCCATCAGTGAGTTTGATAATGAGCAGTTCTTC.

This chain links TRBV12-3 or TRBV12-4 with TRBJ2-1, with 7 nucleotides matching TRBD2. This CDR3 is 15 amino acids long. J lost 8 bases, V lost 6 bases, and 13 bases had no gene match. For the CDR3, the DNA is TGTGCCAGCAGCTCTAGCGGACCTACCAGCCATGAGCAGTTCTTC. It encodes CASSSSGPTSHEQFF.

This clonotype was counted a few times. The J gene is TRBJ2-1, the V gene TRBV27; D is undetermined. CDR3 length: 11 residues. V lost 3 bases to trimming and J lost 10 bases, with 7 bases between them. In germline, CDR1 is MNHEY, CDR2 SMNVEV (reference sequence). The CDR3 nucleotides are TGTGCCAGCAGTTTCGGCCCCGAGCAGTTCTTC. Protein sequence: CASSFGPEQFF.

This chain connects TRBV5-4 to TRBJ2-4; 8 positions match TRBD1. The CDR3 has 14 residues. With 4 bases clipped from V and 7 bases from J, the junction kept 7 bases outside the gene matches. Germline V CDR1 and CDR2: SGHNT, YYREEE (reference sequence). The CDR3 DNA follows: TGTGCCAGCAGCCCCGGGACAGGTACTAACATTCAGTACTTC. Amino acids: CASSPGTGTNIQYF.

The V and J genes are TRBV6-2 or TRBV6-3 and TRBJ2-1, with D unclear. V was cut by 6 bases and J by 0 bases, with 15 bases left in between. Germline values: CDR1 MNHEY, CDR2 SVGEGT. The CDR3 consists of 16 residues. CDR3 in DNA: TGTGCCAGCAGCTCACTGACGCCGAGCTCCTACAATGAGCAGTTCTTC. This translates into CASSSLTPSSYNEQFF.

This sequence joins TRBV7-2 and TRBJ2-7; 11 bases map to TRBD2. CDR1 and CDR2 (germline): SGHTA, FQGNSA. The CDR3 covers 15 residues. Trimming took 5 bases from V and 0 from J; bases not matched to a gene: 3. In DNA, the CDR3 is TGTGCCAGCAGCGTAACTAGCGGGGGCTCCTACGAGCAGTACTTC. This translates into CASSVTSGGSYEQYF.